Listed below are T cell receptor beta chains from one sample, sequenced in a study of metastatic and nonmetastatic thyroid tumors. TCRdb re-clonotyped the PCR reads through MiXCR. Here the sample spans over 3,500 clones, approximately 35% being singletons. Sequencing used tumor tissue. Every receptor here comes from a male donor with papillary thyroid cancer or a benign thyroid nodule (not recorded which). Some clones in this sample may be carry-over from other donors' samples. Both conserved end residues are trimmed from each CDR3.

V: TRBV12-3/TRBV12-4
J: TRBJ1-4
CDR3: ASSTGTGGGEKLF

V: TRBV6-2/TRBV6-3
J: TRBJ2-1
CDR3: ASSSGTRSPHEQF

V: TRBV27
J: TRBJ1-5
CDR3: ASSLTGGRNGNQPQH

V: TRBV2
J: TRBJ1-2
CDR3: ASSEATGGKANYGYT

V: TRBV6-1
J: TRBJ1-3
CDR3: ASKSPQGPGNTIY

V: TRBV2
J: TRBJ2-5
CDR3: ASSQQGMVQETQY

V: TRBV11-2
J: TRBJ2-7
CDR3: ASSSNHHEQY

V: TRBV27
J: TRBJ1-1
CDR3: ASSNRGTEAF

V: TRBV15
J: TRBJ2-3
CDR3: ATSRDTLAGGRGDTQY

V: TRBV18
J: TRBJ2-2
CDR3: ASSPQTGTGTTGELF

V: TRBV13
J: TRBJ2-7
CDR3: ASSRLAGVNEQY

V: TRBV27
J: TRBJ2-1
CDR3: ASSPRLAGGGGEQF

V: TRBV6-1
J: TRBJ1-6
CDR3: ASSENLGDSHNSPLH

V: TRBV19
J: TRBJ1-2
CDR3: ASSIGGGYGYT

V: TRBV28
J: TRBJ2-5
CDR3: ASSSQIQETQY

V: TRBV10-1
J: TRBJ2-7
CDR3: ASAGTSCHEQY

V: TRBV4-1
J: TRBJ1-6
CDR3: ASSQAYSPLH

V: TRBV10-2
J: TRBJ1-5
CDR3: ASSALGGQPQH

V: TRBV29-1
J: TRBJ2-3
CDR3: SASSGQGDTQY

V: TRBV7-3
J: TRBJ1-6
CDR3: ASSLTGKDSPLH

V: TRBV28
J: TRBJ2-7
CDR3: ASSLSGGEQY

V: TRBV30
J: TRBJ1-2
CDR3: AWSGSPSNYGYT

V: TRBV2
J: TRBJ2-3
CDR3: ASSGGAREDTQY

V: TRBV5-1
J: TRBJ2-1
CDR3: ASSLVLVGGDEQF

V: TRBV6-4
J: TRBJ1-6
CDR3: ASSQGPALDLPLH

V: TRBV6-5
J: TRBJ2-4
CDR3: ASSYSGQNQY

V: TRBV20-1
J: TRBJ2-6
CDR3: SARVDSGANVLT

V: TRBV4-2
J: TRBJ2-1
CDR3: ASSHGTSGPYHVPDEQF

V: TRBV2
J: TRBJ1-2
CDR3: ASSVNGYT

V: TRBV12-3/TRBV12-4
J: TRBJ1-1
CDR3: ASSLSSLAEAF

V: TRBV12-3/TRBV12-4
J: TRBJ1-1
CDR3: ASSRTVNTEAF

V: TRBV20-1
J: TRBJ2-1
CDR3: SARDSQGATSGSSHEQF

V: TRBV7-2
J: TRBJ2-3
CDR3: ASSLTGMGDTQY

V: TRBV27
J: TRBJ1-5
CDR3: ASSHGTDSNQPQH

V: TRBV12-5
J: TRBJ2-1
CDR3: ASGGSGDEQF

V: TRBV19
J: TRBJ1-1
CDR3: ASSIGTFGTEAF